The clone carrying this T cell receptor beta chain has a handful of counts. The entry originates in a study of shared clonotypes between healthy human individuals. The CDR3 length is 16 residues. The germline V gene has CDR1 MNHEY and CDR2 SVGAGI. V shed 3 bases, J shed 5 bases, and the junction held 9 bases outside the gene matches. The data were produced by immunoSEQ multiplex PCR, yet TCRdb's version contains in-frame clones alone and is incomplete. This table holds approximately 720,000 clones, around 72% found once. The sample comprised memory CD4+ T cells sorted from blood. Subset in this sample: CD45RA-negative fraction. The chain employs TRBV6-5 and TRBJ1-1; TRBD1 matches at 10 bases. The receptor comes from a woman aged 25 to 39 in good health. CDR3 nucleotides: TGTGCCAGCAGTTATTTATCAGGGACAGGGGTTACTGAAGCTTTCTTT. This sequence encodes CASSYLSGTGVTEAFF.